This entry lists 22 T cell receptor beta chains sequenced from one sample in a study of T cell changes during pregnancy in multiple sclerosis. Method: immunoSEQ multiplex PCR; TCRdb's copy keeps in-frame clones and lacks some. The repertoire includes some 80,000 clones, 90% to 95% of them detected once, and more than 0.95% sits in the top ten. This sample comprised peripheral blood, obtained in the second trimester of pregnancy. The source of these receptors is a female donor with multiple sclerosis, enrolled in a pregnancy study.

The V gene is TRBV18, the J gene TRBJ2-5, with 7 bases matching TRBD2. Losses at the gene ends were 0 bases for V and 5 bases for J; bases not matched to a gene: 3. The CDR3 sequence is 14 residues long. The germline CDR1 and CDR2 sequences are KGHSH and LQKENI. The CDR3 DNA reads as TGTGCCAGCTCACCACCGGGACTATCGGAGACCCAGTACTTC. It is translated as CASSPPGLSETQYF.

V gene TRBV5-1 combines with J gene TRBJ1-4; D unclear. The CDR3 extends over 15 amino acids. Trimming pared 4 bases from V and 1 base from J, leaving 11 bases between. From germline, CDR1 is SGHRS and CDR2 YFSETQ. The CDR3 region is CASSTGRGTNEKLFF. DNA for the CDR3: TGCGCCAGCAGCACCGGGCGGGGAACTAATGAAAAACTGTTTTTT. Full variable domain (remainder filled in from reference TRBV5-1 and TRBJ1-4): KAGVTQTPRYLIKTRGQQVTLSCSPISGHRSVSWYQQTPGQGLQFLFEYFSETQRNKGNFPGRFSGRQFSNSRSEMNVSTLELGDSALYLCASSTGRGTNEKLFFGSGTQLSVL.

The chain couples TRBV23-1 to TRBJ2-7; 8 bases line up with TRBD1. TRBV23-1 qualifies as an ORF whose function is uncertain. Trimming cost V 0 bases and J 3 bases; bases outside gene matches: 10. The CDR3 length is 17 residues. Here the CDR3 reads CASSQSYRDRTVYEQYF. In DNA form, the CDR3 reads TGCGCCAGCAGTCAATCCTACCGGGACAGGACGGTCTACGAGCAGTACTTC.

V is TRBV29-1 and J is TRBJ2-4; D is perhaps TRBD2 (6 bases). Germline V CDR1 and CDR2: SQVTM, ANQGSEA. V lost 3 bases to trimming and J lost 3 bases, with 9 bases between them. The CDR3 consists of 13 residues. CDR3 residues: CSVEPGGKNIQYF. The CDR3 DNA reads TGCAGCGTTGAGCCCGGGGGCAAAAACATTCAGTACTTC.

CDR3 sequence (DNA): TGTGCCACCAGCAGAGATGTCAGGGGCACAGATACGCAGTATTTT. Translation: CATSRDVRGTDTQYF. The chain links TRBV15 to TRBJ2-3, with a possible D match to TRBD1 (5 bases). The CDR3 length is 15 residues. Germline V CDR1 and CDR2: LNHNV, YYDKDF (reference sequence). V was pared by 0 bases and J by 1 base, with 8 bases between.

V and J are TRBV29-1 and TRBJ2-1; D gene uncertain. V was shortened by 4 bases and J by 4 bases, with 11 bases between the two germline ends. Germline lookup yields CDR1 SQVTM and CDR2 ANQGSEA. The CDR3 loop spans 13 amino acids. CDR3 in amino acids: CSVGGRLYNEQFF. As DNA, the CDR3 is TGCAGCGTTGGAGGCCGCCTGTACAATGAGCAGTTCTTC.

The V gene is TRBV7-2, the J gene TRBJ2-5, with D tentatively TRBD1 (5 bases). Germline CDR1 reads SGHTA; CDR2 reads FQGNSA. Trimming took 1 base from V and 5 from J, leaving 11 bases between them. CDR3 length: 14 amino acids. CDR3 region: CASSLGQGSETQYF. The CDR3 DNA reads TGTGCCAGCAGCTTAGGTCAGGGATCGGAGACCCAGTACTTC. Filled out from reference TRBV7-2 and TRBJ2-5, the complete variable domain reads GAGVSQSPSNKVTEKGKDVELRCDPISGHTALYWYRQSLGQGLEFLIYFQGNSAPDKSGLPSDRFSAERTGGSVSTLTIQRTQQEDSAVYLCASSLGQGSETQYFGPGTRLLVL.

J is TRBJ2-1 and V is TRBV2; the D gene is possibly TRBD1 (6 bases). This CDR3 is 13 amino acids long. The germline V gene has CDR1 SNHLY and CDR2 FYNNEI. Trimming took off 3 bases at V and 7 bases at J, with 10 bases between the two ends. The CDR3 DNA sequence: TGTGCCAGCAGTGACCCCCAGGGGAATGAGCAGTTCTTC. This sequence encodes CASSDPQGNEQFF.

This chain links TRBV7-9 with TRBJ2-3, with TRBD2 identical over 9 bases. The CDR3 loop spans 14 amino acids. Germline loops: CDR1 SEHNR, CDR2 FQNEAQ (reference sequence). The ends lost 6 bases at V and 4 bases at J; junction bases unmatched: 5. The CDR3 here is CASRGREGPDTQYF. CDR3 nucleotides: TGTGCCAGCAGGGGGCGGGAGGGCCCAGATACGCAGTATTTT.

The gene calls are TRBV6-5 and TRBJ1-5; no clear D gene. From germline, CDR1 is MNHEY and CDR2 SVGAGI. The CDR3 spans 13 residues. Between the trimmed V and J ends, which lost 2 bases and 3 bases, there was a span of 5 bases. The CDR3 bases are TGTGCCAGCAGTTACCAGGCCAATCAGCCCCAGCATTTT. Encoded protein: CASSYQANQPQHF.

This clone has a handful of counts. The V and J genes are TRBV10-3 and TRBJ1-1; D call uncertain. Germline CDR1 ENHRY, CDR2 SYGVKD. V lost 11 bases and J lost 0, with 13 bases in between. This CDR3 contains 13 residues. The CDR3 loop reads CASREGLNTEAFF. The CDR3 DNA is TGTGCCTCTCGGGAGGGTTTGAACACTGAAGCTTTCTTT.

The CDR3 protein is CASSEVRGGYEQYF. For the CDR3, the DNA is TGTGCCAGCAGTGAAGTTCGAGGGGGCTACGAGCAGTACTTC. The rearrangement links TRBV2 to TRBJ2-7; a possible D gene is TRBD1 (6 bases). V lost 1 base and J 3 bases, leaving 10 bases between the germline ends. CDR3 length equals 14 residues. The germline V gene encodes CDR1 SNHLY and CDR2 FYNNEI. The variable domain in full, with the rest retrieved from reference TRBV2 and TRBJ2-7, is EPEVTQTPSHQVTQMGQEVILRCVPISNHLYFYWYRQILGQKVEFLVSFYNNEISEKSEIFDDQFSVERPDGSNFTLKIRSTKLEDSAMYFCASSEVRGGYEQYFGPGTRLTVT.

CDR3 nucleotides: TGCAGCGGGGGGGAAAACGATGGCTACACCTTC. Translation: CSGGENDGYTF. This chain connects TRBV29-1 to TRBJ1-2; a possible D gene is TRBD1 (5 bases). This CDR3 is 11 amino acids long. Germline CDR1 reads SQVTM; CDR2 reads ANQGSEA. Trimming removed 7 bases at V and 6 bases at J, with 12 bases between.

V gene TRBV5-1 combines with J gene TRBJ2-7, with 7 bases fitting TRBD1. V trimming: 0 bases; J trimming: 2 bases; junction bases outside the gene matches: 17. Germline CDR1 is SGHRS and CDR2 is YFSETQ. The CDR3 is 19 amino acids. The CDR3 DNA sequence: TGCGCCAGCAGCTTGGATCTGGCCTTGCTTTGGGACAGCCCCTACGAGCAGTACTTC. Translation: CASSLDLALLWDSPYEQYF.

The CDR3 bases are TGTGCCAGCAGCCACGTCCTAGCTGGGGACAATGAGCAGTTCTTC. As protein: CASSHVLAGDNEQFF. The chain is built from TRBV7-9 and TRBJ2-1, with D possibly TRBD2 on 5 matching bases. The CDR3 has 15 residues. V lost 5 bases and J lost 5, with 16 bases in between. The V gene's germline CDR1 is SEHNR and CDR2 FQNEAQ (reference sequence).

This clone has a single count. This sequence joins TRBV14 and TRBJ1-2; 8 bases match TRBD1. The CDR3 is 15 amino acids. The trim removed 0 bases at V and 8 bases at J, leaving 8 bases unmatched. Germline V gene lookup returns CDR1 SGHDN and CDR2 FVKESK. The CDR3 here is CASSQDQRTGYGYTF. The DNA of the CDR3 is TGTGCCAGCAGCCAAGATCAAAGGACAGGGTACGGCTACACCTTC. Full variable domain (missing parts from reference TRBV14 and TRBJ1-2): EAGVTQFPSHSVIEKGQTVTLRCDPISGHDNLYWYRRVMGKEIKFLLHFVKESKQDESGMPNNRFLAERTGGTYSTLKVQPAELEDSGVYFCASSQDQRTGYGYTFGSGTRLTVV.

CDR3 residues: CASSPSSDTQYF. The DNA of the CDR3 is TGTGCCAGCTCACCATCGTCAGATACGCAGTATTTT. V is TRBV18 and J is TRBJ2-3, with D unclear. CDR1 and CDR2 from the germline V gene are KGHSH and LQKENI. This CDR3 has 12 residues. V was cut by 2 bases and J by 4 bases, with 4 bases left in between.

This clone has only one observation. The chain uses TRBV28 and TRBJ1-1; D remains unclear. Germline CDR1 is MDHEN and CDR2 is SYDVKM. V was shortened by 3 bases and J by 3 bases, with 11 bases between the two germline ends. There are 14 residues in the CDR3. The CDR3 DNA reads as TGTGCCAGCAGTTTGCGCTACAGTCACACTGAAGCTTTCTTT. It codes for CASSLRYSHTEAFF.

This chain uses TRBV19 with TRBJ2-7, with D perhaps matching TRBD1 (6 bases). The CDR3 is 13 amino acids. Germline CDR1 and CDR2: LNHDA and SQIVND (reference sequence). Between the trimmed V and J ends, which lost 5 bases and 6 bases, there was a span of 14 bases. CDR3 sequence reads: CASSQGTASEQYF. CDR3 DNA: TGTGCCAGTAGTCAGGGGACGGCTAGCGAGCAGTACTTC.

The chain is built from TRBV27 and TRBJ2-2; D might be TRBD2 (5 bases). Trimming left V 0 bases short and J 0 bases short, with 8 bases between. This CDR3 is 16 amino acids long. In germline, CDR1 is MNHEY, CDR2 SMNVEV (reference sequence). The CDR3 region has the DNA TGTGCCAGCAGTTTATCTGGAGGAACGAACACCGGGGAGCTGTTTTTT. It translates to CASSLSGGTNTGELFF.

This clone was seen a single time. J is TRBJ1-2 and V is TRBV27, with D possibly being TRBD1 (5 bases). The germline V and J ends were trimmed by 2 bases and 8 bases, with 24 bases remaining between them. Per germline, CDR1 MNHEY and CDR2 SMNVEV (reference sequence). The CDR3 extends over 17 amino acids. CDR3 residues: CASSLNGGFGGRGGYTF. The CDR3 nucleotides are TGTGCCAGCAGTTTAAATGGGGGGTTCGGGGGGAGAGGAGGCTACACCTTC.

The CDR3 loop reads CASSRKGVGQQETQYF. CDR3 nucleotides: TGCGCCAGCAGCCGAAAAGGGGTAGGACAACAAGAGACCCAGTACTTC. The V gene is TRBV5-1, the J gene TRBJ2-5; tentatively, D is TRBD1 (5 bases). V was shortened by 4 bases and J by 2 bases, with 18 bases between the two germline ends. Germline values: CDR1 SGHRS, CDR2 YFSETQ. The CDR3 contains 16 residues.